The rows below give T cell receptor beta chains drawn from one sample of a study of T cell changes during pregnancy in multiple sclerosis. Libraries were prepared by immunoSEQ multiplex PCR; TCRdb keeps only in-frame clonotypes and omits some of them. Of 50,000 to 70,000 clones in the sample, 91% were seen once. Here the sequenced sample was peripheral blood, taken in the third trimester of pregnancy. These TCRs come from a female donor in good health, enrolled as a control in a pregnancy study. The CDR3 runs from the conserved cysteine through the conserved F or W. Each record gives: D gene, V gene, J gene, CDR3 protein. The D gene is left open where the match is weak.

D gene: NA; V gene: TRBV7-8; J gene: TRBJ1-3; CDR3 protein: CASSLLLGTGANTIYF
D gene: TRBD1; V gene: TRBV6-5; J gene: TRBJ1-2; CDR3 protein: CASSYTTRGLAYGYTF
D gene: TRBD1; V gene: TRBV30; J gene: TRBJ1-1; CDR3 protein: CAYSGQGGFTEAFF
D gene: TRBD2; V gene: TRBV7-6; J gene: TRBJ2-1; CDR3 protein: CASSLLASGRYSYNEQFF
D gene: NA; V gene: TRBV9; J gene: TRBJ2-2; CDR3 protein: CASSLRGGGAYTGELFF
D gene: TRBD1; V gene: TRBV27; J gene: TRBJ2-7; CDR3 protein: CASSTFRDRDHEQYF
D gene: NA; V gene: TRBV19; J gene: TRBJ1-5; CDR3 protein: CASVKGRGNQPQHF
D gene: TRBD1; V gene: TRBV15; J gene: TRBJ1-1; CDR3 protein: CATSRRRGPEAFF
D gene: NA; V gene: TRBV9; J gene: TRBJ2-7; CDR3 protein: CASSAAKGLATHYEQYF
D gene: NA; V gene: TRBV9; J gene: TRBJ2-7; CDR3 protein: CASSVSGTRGTYEQYF
D gene: NA; V gene: TRBV18; J gene: TRBJ2-3; CDR3 protein: CASSPGGSVSTDTQYF
D gene: TRBD2; V gene: TRBV7-3; J gene: TRBJ2-3; CDR3 protein: CASSFTGGPVRGTDTQYF
D gene: NA; V gene: TRBV5-1; J gene: TRBJ1-1; CDR3 protein: CASSLDKNTEAFF
D gene: NA; V gene: TRBV10-1; J gene: TRBJ2-7; CDR3 protein: CASSLYEQYF
D gene: NA; V gene: TRBV7-8; J gene: TRBJ1-4; CDR3 protein: CASRSGANEKLFF
D gene: TRBD2; V gene: TRBV27; J gene: TRBJ2-1; CDR3 protein: CASSFRLAGLRTDEQFF
D gene: NA; V gene: TRBV25-1; J gene: TRBJ1-1; CDR3 protein: CASRDRRNTEAFF
D gene: TRBD1; V gene: TRBV4-1; J gene: TRBJ1-5; CDR3 protein: CASSQGPGGLRNQPQHF
D gene: TRBD2; V gene: TRBV2; J gene: TRBJ2-1; CDR3 protein: CASSDPTSGAYNEQFF
D gene: TRBD1; V gene: TRBV27; J gene: TRBJ2-7; CDR3 protein: CASSSGTGATYEQYF
D gene: NA; V gene: TRBV5-4; J gene: TRBJ2-3; CDR3 protein: CASSLLSGDTQYF
D gene: NA; V gene: TRBV4-1; J gene: TRBJ1-1; CDR3 protein: CASSKGQGTATEAFF
D gene: NA; V gene: TRBV5-1; J gene: TRBJ1-1; CDR3 protein: CASRTGNTEAFF
D gene: NA; V gene: TRBV5-1; J gene: TRBJ1-2; CDR3 protein: CASSGGERYGYTF
D gene: NA; V gene: TRBV9; J gene: TRBJ2-5; CDR3 protein: CASSAQDTSETQYF
D gene: TRBD1; V gene: TRBV11-1; J gene: TRBJ1-6; CDR3 protein: CARKTGILVHSPLHF
D gene: NA; V gene: TRBV2; J gene: TRBJ1-1; CDR3 protein: CASRPGLLSKNTEAFF
D gene: TRBD1; V gene: TRBV28; J gene: TRBJ2-2; CDR3 protein: CASSLGQAKAGELFF